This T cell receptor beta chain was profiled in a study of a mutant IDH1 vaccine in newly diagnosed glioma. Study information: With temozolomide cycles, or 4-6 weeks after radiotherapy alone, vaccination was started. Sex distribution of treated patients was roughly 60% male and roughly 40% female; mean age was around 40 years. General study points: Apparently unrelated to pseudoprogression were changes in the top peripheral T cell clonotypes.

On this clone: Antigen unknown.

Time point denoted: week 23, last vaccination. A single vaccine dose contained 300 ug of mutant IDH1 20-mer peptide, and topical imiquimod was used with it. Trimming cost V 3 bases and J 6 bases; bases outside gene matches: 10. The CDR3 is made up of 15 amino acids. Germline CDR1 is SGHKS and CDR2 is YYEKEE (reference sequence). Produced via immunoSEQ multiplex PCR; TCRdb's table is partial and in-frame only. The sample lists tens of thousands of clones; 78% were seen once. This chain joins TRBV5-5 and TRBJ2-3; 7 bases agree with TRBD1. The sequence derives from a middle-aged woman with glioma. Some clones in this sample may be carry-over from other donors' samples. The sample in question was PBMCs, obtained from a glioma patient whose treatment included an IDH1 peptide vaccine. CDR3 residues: CASSSHGQVSDTQYF. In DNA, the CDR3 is TGTGCCAGCAGCTCCCACGGACAGGTCAGCGATACGCAGTATTTT.